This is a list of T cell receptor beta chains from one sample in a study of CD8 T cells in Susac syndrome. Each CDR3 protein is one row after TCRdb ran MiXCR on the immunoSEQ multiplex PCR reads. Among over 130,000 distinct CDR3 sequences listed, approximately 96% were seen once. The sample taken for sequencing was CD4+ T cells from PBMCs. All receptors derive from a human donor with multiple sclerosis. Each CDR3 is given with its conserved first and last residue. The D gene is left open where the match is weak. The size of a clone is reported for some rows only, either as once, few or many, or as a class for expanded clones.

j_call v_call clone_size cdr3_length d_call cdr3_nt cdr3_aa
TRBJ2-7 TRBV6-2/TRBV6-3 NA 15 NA TGTGCCAGCAGTTATGGGGGGACGGGCTCCTACGAGCAGTACTTC CASSYGGTGSYEQYF
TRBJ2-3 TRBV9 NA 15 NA TGTGCCAGCAGCGTCTCCGGGACTGCCCCAGATACGCAGTATTTT CASSVSGTAPDTQYF
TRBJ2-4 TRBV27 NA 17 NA TGTGCCAGCAGTAGGATCGGGCGGACGATGGCCAAAAACATTCAGTACTTC CASSRIGRTMAKNIQYF
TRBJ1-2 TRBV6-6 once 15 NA TGTGCCAGCAGTTACTCGAATCAGGGAGACTATGGCTACACCTTC CASSYSNQGDYGYTF
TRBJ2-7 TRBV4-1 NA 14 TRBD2 TGCGCCAGCAGCCTAGGGACTAGCGGTTACGAGCAGTACTTC CASSLGTSGYEQYF
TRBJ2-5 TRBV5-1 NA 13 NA TGCGCCAGCAGCGAGGATGTGGGAGAGACCCAGTACTTC CASSEDVGETQYF
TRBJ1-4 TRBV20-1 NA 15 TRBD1 TGCAGTGCTAGGGCCACAGGGGCTAGGGGTGAAAAACTGTTTTTT CSARATGARGEKLFF
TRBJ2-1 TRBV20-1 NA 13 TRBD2 TGCAGTGCTATACTAGCGGGAGGGAGTGAGCAGTTCTTC CSAILAGGSEQFF
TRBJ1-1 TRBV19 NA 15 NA TGTGCCAGTAGGAATTCCGTGGGGGCGAACACTGAAGCTTTCTTT CASRNSVGANTEAFF
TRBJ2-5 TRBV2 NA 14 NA TGTGCCAGCAGTCCTACAGGGAAACAAGAGACCCAGTACTTC CASSPTGKQETQYF
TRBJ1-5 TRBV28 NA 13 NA TGTGCCAGCAGTTTCAGTCGCAATCAGCCCCAGCATTTT CASSFSRNQPQHF
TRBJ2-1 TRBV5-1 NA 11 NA TGCGCCAGCAGCTTCGGACTCAGGCAGTTCTTC CASSFGLRQFF
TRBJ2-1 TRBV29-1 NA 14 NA TGCAGCGTTGAAGGTCAGGGGTCCTACAATGAGCAGTTCTTC CSVEGQGSYNEQFF
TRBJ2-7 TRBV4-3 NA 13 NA TGCGCCAGCAGCCAGCGGACTGGATACGAGCAGTACTTC CASSQRTGYEQYF
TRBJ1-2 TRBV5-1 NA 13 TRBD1 TGCGCCAGCAGCTGGGACAGGAACTATGGCTACACCTTC CASSWDRNYGYTF
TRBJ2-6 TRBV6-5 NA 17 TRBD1 TGTGCCAGCAGTTACGGGACAGGCGGCTCTGGGGCCAACGTCCTGACTTTC CASSYGTGGSGANVLTF
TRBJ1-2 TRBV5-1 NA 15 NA TGCGCCAGCAGTTTTTCCCAAGGGCGTCGCTATGGCTACACCTTC CASSFSQGRRYGYTF
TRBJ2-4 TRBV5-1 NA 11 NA TGCGCCAGCAGCCTAGGGAACATTCAGTACTTC CASSLGNIQYF
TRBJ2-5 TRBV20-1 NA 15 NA TGCAGTGCTAGAGATCTGGCAGGGGGAGGTGAGACCCAGTACTTC CSARDLAGGGETQYF
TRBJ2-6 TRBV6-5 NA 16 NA TGTGCCAGCAGTTACTCGAAGGGACCCGGGGCCAACGTCCTGACTTTC CASSYSKGPGANVLTF
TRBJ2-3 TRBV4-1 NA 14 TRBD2 TGCGCCAGCAGCCTCCCGCGGGACTATGAAACGCAGTATTTT CASSLPRDYETQYF
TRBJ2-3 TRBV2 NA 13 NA TGTGCCAGCAGTGAAGACAGGAGAGATACGCAGTATTTT CASSEDRRDTQYF
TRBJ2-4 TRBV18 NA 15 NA TGTGCCAGCTCACCACTCCCGTTCGACAAAAACATTCAGTACTTC CASSPLPFDKNIQYF
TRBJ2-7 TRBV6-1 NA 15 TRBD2 TGTGCCAGCAGTGAAGGTGCTAGCGGAAGCTACGAGCAGTACTTC CASSEGASGSYEQYF
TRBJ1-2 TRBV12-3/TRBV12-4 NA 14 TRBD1 TGTGCCAGCAGTTTATATACAGGGACAGGGGGCTACACCTTC CASSLYTGTGGYTF
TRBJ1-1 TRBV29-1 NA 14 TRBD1 TGCAGCGTTGAGGGGGACAGGGAGCACACTGAAGCTTTCTTT CSVEGDREHTEAFF
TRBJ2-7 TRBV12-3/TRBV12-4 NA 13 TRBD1 TGTGCCAGCAGTCTCCGGGACAGCGACGAGCAGTACTTC CASSLRDSDEQYF
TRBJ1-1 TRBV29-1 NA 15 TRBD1 TGCAGCGTTGTACTGGAGGGGGCGTGGGACACTGAAGCTTTCTTT CSVVLEGAWDTEAFF
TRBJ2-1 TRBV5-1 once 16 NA TGCGCCAGCAGCTTGGTTGGGGGAGACTCCTACAATGAGCAGTTCTTC CASSLVGGDSYNEQFF
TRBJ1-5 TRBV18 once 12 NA TGTGCCAGCTCACCCCCCCAGGGGCCCCAGCATTTT CASSPPQGPQHF
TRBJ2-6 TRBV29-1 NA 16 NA TGCAGCGTTTTTTCCACCACTCTCTCTGGGGCCAACGTCCTGACTTTC CSVFSTTLSGANVLTF
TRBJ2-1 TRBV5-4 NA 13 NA TGTGCCAGCAGCTTGGTAGGGGACGATGAGCAGTTCTTC CASSLVGDDEQFF
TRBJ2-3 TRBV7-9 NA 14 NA TGTGCCAGCAGCTCAAGGGCTTCCACAGATACGCAGTATTTT CASSSRASTDTQYF
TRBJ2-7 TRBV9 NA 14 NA TGTGCCAGCAGCGTAGAGGGGAACACCTACGAGCAGTACTTC CASSVEGNTYEQYF
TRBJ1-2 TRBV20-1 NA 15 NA TGCAGTGCTAGAGATCAACGAGCCTCTAACTATGGCTACACCTTC CSARDQRASNYGYTF
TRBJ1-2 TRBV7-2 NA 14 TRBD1 TGTACCAGCAGCTCGACAGGGGGCGCCTATGGCTACACCTTC CTSSSTGGAYGYTF
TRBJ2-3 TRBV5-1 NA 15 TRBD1 TGCGCCAGCAGCTGGGGACAGGGTCTGGCAGATACGCAGTATTTT CASSWGQGLADTQYF
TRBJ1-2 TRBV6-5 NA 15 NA TGTGCCAGCGCAAATAGCCGGGACACTTTTTACGGCTACACCTTC CASANSRDTFYGYTF
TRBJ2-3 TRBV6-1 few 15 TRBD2 TGTGCCAGCAGTGTGAGGGGACTATACACAGATACGCAGTATTTT CASSVRGLYTDTQYF
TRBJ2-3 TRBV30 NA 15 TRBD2 TGTGCCTGGAGTGTATTTGGGGGGGTCACAGATACGCAGTATTTT CAWSVFGGVTDTQYF
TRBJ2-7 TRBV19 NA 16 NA TGTGCCAGTAGTCGGGACGCAGGGCCTGGGGGCTACGAGCAGTACTTC CASSRDAGPGGYEQYF
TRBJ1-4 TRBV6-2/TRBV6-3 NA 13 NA TGTGCCAGCAGTTACGGGCGTAATGAAAAACTGTTTTTT CASSYGRNEKLFF
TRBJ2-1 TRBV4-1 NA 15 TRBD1 TGCGCCAGCAGTCCGCCGGGACAGGGAGCGTATGAGCAGTTCTTC CASSPPGQGAYEQFF
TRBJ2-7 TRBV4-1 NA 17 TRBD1 TGCGCCAGCAGCCAAATAGTCACCGGGACAGGGAATTACGAGCAGTACTTC CASSQIVTGTGNYEQYF
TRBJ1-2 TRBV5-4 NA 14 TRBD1 TGTGCCAGCACCATTACAGGGGGAGATGCTGGCTACACCTTC CASTITGGDAGYTF
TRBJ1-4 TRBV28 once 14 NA TGTGCCAGCAGTTTTGCAGGCCCGAATGAAAAACTGTTTTTT CASSFAGPNEKLFF
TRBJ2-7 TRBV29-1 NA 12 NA TGCAGCGTTGGGGATCCATCCTACGAGCAGTACTTC CSVGDPSYEQYF
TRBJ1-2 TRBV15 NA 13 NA TGTGCCACCAGTACAGGGCAGTCCTATGGCTACACCTTC CATSTGQSYGYTF
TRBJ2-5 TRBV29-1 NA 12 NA TGCAGTCCTGCGGGGCCGGGGGAGACCCAGTACTTC CSPAGPGETQYF
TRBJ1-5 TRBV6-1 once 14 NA TGTGCCAGCAGTGAAAATGGGCGCAATCAGCCCCAGCATTTT CASSENGRNQPQHF
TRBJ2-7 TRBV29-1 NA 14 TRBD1 TGCAGCGTTGAAGGAGGACAGGGGCTTAGCGAGCAGTACTTC CSVEGGQGLSEQYF
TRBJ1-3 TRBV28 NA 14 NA TGTGCCAGCAGTTTTCGGGGTGGTGGAAACACCATATATTTT CASSFRGGGNTIYF
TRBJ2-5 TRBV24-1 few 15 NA TGTGCCACCAGTGGGGGTCCCGGACGGCAAGAGACCCAGTACTTC CATSGGPGRQETQYF
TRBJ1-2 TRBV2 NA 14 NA TGTGCCAGCAGTGAGGGGGGAATAAGGGATGGCTACACCTTC CASSEGGIRDGYTF